The source of this TCR beta chain is a study of blood T cells in healthy people across ages. This clonotype has just a few counts. Alongside a J-beta primer mix, a sample-barcoded 5' primer served in a second PCR lasting about 7 to 11 cycles. Every sample gave at least 2.5 million paired-end reads containing CDR3. TCRdb used MiXCR to reprocess the 5' RACE reads, holding one entry per CDR3 protein. The sample carries about 770,000 distinct CDR3 sequences, roughly 44% recorded once. The CDR3 extends over 15 amino acids. V was clipped by 6 bases and J by 3 bases, with 18 bases between them. The germline gives CDR1 SNHLY, CDR2 FYNNEI.

The chain employs TRBV2 and TRBJ2-7; possibly TRBD2 for D (5 bases). This TCR was sampled from a man in his sixties in good health. Sequenced: blood. This CDR3 is CASRRLSGPNYEQYF. CDR3 DNA sequence: TGTGCCAGCAGACGCCTGAGCGGCCCAAACTACGAGCAGTACTTC.